This T cell receptor beta chain derives from a study of cytomegalovirus exposure and HLA in healthy donors. 13 Jbeta primers and 60 Vbeta primers were used for the PCR. Profiling relied on immunoSEQ multiplex PCR, and the TCRdb table lists in-frame clones only, not all of them. This repertoire comprises roughly 140,000 clones; its ten largest clones make up less than 3.5%. Whole-study findings and limits: In an earlier analysis, productive rearrangement rates for most beta V segments clustered near 87% or 30%.

As regards this clone: Its specificity is unknown.

The CDR3 has 18 residues. The germline V gene encodes CDR1 LNHDA and CDR2 SQIVND (reference sequence). The ends lost 4 bases at V and 3 bases at J; junction bases unmatched: 12. The chain couples TRBV19 to TRBJ2-6; 7 positions agree with TRBD1. This receptor was obtained from a man between 40 and 49 years old in good health and CMV-seronegative. The sample was PBMCs. CDR3 in amino acids: CASSTRGQSEGGANVLTF. In DNA form, the CDR3 reads TGTGCCAGTAGTACGAGGGGACAGTCCGAAGGTGGGGCCAACGTCCTGACTTTC.